The next 23 T cell receptor beta chains were all read from a single sample in a study of shared clonotypes between healthy human individuals. Sequencing used immunoSEQ multiplex PCR; TCRdb keeps in-frame clones, though not all of them. The repertoire holds 2,500,000 or so clones, 93% seen once, with roughly 0.36% in the top ten. Material: naive CD4+ T cells from PBMCs. Sample subset: CD45RA+ positively selected. The receptors shown here come from a man aged 18 to 29 in good health. Some clones in this sample may be carry-over from other donors' samples.

This chain connects TRBV25-1 to TRBJ2-5; tentatively, D is TRBD1 (7 bases). Trimming took off 4 bases at V and 1 base at J, with 16 bases between the two ends. The germline gives CDR1 MGHDK, CDR2 SYGVNS. This CDR3 has 16 residues. The CDR3 spells CASSGGQTRFQETQYF. Written as DNA, the CDR3 is TGTGCCAGCAGTGGGGGACAGACTAGATTCCAAGAGACCCAGTACTTC.

The rearrangement uses TRBV28 and TRBJ2-1; D tentatively reads TRBD1 or TRBD2 (5 bases each). The V and J ends lost 6 bases and 9 bases respectively, with 21 bases between them. Per the germline V gene, CDR1 is MDHEN and CDR2 is SYDVKM. The CDR3 contains 15 residues. This CDR3 is CASSDWGKLVPEQFF. CDR3 sequence (DNA): TGTGCCAGCAGCGACTGGGGGAAACTAGTGCCTGAGCAGTTCTTC. The full variable domain, rest sourced from reference TRBV28 and TRBJ2-1, is DVKVTQSSRYLVKRTGEKVFLECVQDMDHENMFWYRQDPGLGLRLIYFSYDVKMKEKGDIPEGYSVSREKKERFSLILESASTNQTSMYLCASSDWGKLVPEQFFGPGTRLTVL.

Regarding this clone: The same CDR3 arises from other DNA sequences in this sample as well. The chain joins TRBV7-8 to TRBJ2-1; 10 bases match TRBD1. Germline V gene sequence: CDR1 SGHVS, CDR2 FQNEAQ. V lost 3 bases and J lost 3; bases outside the gene matches: 2. The CDR3 contains 15 residues. The CDR3 loop is CASSLDRGGYNEQFF. The DNA for the CDR3 is TGTGCCAGCAGCTTGGACAGGGGGGGCTACAATGAGCAGTTCTTC.

Comment on this clone: This CDR3 is also generated by other DNA sequences in the sample. The chain uses TRBV28 and TRBJ1-2, with a tentative D call TRBD1 (5 bases). V was pared by 6 bases and J by 3 bases, with 8 bases between. Germline CDR1 is MDHEN and CDR2 is SYDVKM. The CDR3 extends over 12 amino acids. CDR3 region: CASRGGDYGYTF. DNA for the CDR3: TGTGCCAGCAGGGGGGGAGACTATGGCTACACCTTC.

This chain joins TRBV6-4 and TRBJ1-1; 10 positions match TRBD1. The V gene end was trimmed by 4 bases and the J gene end by 7 bases; junction bases not matched to a gene: 9. The CDR3 is 15 residues long. Germline-derived CDR1 and CDR2 are MRHNA and SNTAGT. As DNA, the CDR3 is TGTGCCAGCAGTGTCACCTCCGGGACAGGGGTTGAAGCTTTCTTT. Translated, it gives CASSVTSGTGVEAFF.

The chain has TRBV28 and TRBJ1-3; 8 nucleotides match TRBD1. The CDR3 is 21 residues long. V lost 3 bases and J lost 4; bases outside the gene matches: 23. Germline CDR1 reads MDHEN; CDR2 reads SYDVKM. The CDR3 here is CASSFTPPRGQALSAGNTIYF. The CDR3 DNA reads TGTGCCAGCAGTTTCACGCCCCCGAGGGGACAGGCACTTAGTGCGGGAAACACCATATATTTT.

J is TRBJ1-1 and V is TRBV6-5, with D maybe TRBD1 (6 bases). Trimming took off 5 bases at V and 6 bases at J, with 16 bases between the two ends. Germline assignment: CDR1 MNHEY and CDR2 SVGAGI. CDR3 length equals 14 residues. CDR3 loop: CASSPKGTLSEAFF. DNA of the CDR3: TGTGCCAGCAGTCCTAAGGGGACACTTTCTGAAGCTTTCTTT.

Here the CDR3 DNA reads TGTGCCAGCAGTAGTATAGGGTGGTGGGAAAAACTGTTTTTT. This gives the protein CASSSIGWWEKLFF. V usage is TRBV6-1 and J usage is TRBJ1-4; D not resolved. Trimming took off 5 bases at V and 8 bases at J, with 15 bases between the two ends. The CDR3 has 14 residues. Germline loops: CDR1 MNHNS, CDR2 SASEGT.

This chain connects TRBV27 to TRBJ1-1; D unresolved. The V gene lost 2 bases and the J gene lost 2 bases, with 18 bases spanning the gap. The CDR3 is made up of 17 amino acids. Germline V gene lookup returns CDR1 MNHEY and CDR2 SMNVEV (reference sequence). The CDR3 reads CASSLGFGVGSNTEAFF. The DNA of the CDR3 is TGTGCCAGCAGTTTAGGGTTTGGTGTCGGTTCCAACACTGAAGCTTTCTTT.

V and J are TRBV10-1 and TRBJ2-4; no firm D call. The CDR3 totals 13 residues. Trimming took 3 bases from V and 9 from J, leaving 12 bases between them. Germline CDR1 is WNHNN and CDR2 is SYGVQD (reference sequence). The CDR3 region has the DNA TGCGCCAGCAGTGATAGCAGATTTGGCATTCAGTACTTC. It encodes CASSDSRFGIQYF.

The chain joins TRBV5-1 to TRBJ2-7; D gene ambiguous. There are 13 residues in the CDR3. Germline V gives CDR1 SGHRS, CDR2 YFSETQ. V was trimmed by 7 bases and J by 4 bases, leaving 15 bases between them. The CDR3 is CASGPGDTYEQYF. In nucleotides, the CDR3 is TGCGCCAGCGGCCCGGGTGATACTTACGAGCAGTACTTC.

The chain employs TRBV28 and TRBJ1-5, with 9 bases fitting TRBD1. CDR3 length: 16 amino acids. Germline trimming cut 5 bases from V and 3 bases from J; bases unmatched to any gene: 8. Germline-derived CDR1 and CDR2 are MDHEN and SYDVKM. CDR3 nucleotide sequence: TGTGCCAGCAGTACCTTCGGGACAGGGAACAATCAGCCCCAGCATTTT. Amino acids: CASSTFGTGNNQPQHF.

CDR3 sequence (DNA): TGTGCCAGTAGTATTAGGACAGGGCAATCGGAGACCCAGTACTTC. It translates to CASSIRTGQSETQYF. The chain couples TRBV19 to TRBJ2-5; TRBD1 matches at 8 bases. J was trimmed by 5 bases and V by 3 bases; bases with no gene match: 8. The CDR3 runs 15 residues. Germline loops: CDR1 LNHDA, CDR2 SQIVND (reference sequence).

The rearrangement joins TRBV5-1 to TRBJ1-1; D unresolved. The V end lost 0 bases, the J end lost 8 bases, and 11 bases lay between the germline ends. There are 13 residues in the CDR3. Per the germline V gene, CDR1 is SGHRS and CDR2 is YFSETQ. The CDR3 sequence: CASSLERSDEAFF. The CDR3 DNA sequence: TGCGCCAGCAGCTTGGAAAGGTCTGACGAAGCTTTCTTT.

V gene TRBV7-2 combines with J gene TRBJ1-1, with D possibly TRBD1 on 6 matching bases. CDR1 is SGHTA and CDR2 is FQGNSA in the germline V gene. V shed 1 base and J shed 4 bases, with 10 bases lying between them. The CDR3 has 14 residues. The CDR3 region has the DNA TGTGCCAGCAGCTTAGAGGGGGGGGGCACTGAAGCTTTCTTT. It translates to CASSLEGGGTEAFF.

In this sample, this clone turned up once. The CDR3 reads CASSQRGPRYEQYF. The CDR3 nucleotides are TGTGCCAGCAGCCAACGCGGGCCACGCTACGAGCAGTACTTC. V is TRBV21-1 and J is TRBJ2-5; the table assigns TRBD2, which was not confirmed against the DNA. Gene TRBJ2-7 matches the end of the DNA better, so the J call may be wrong. TRBV21-1 is a recognized pseudogene. This CDR3 has 14 residues.

The genes are TRBV14 and TRBJ2-7, with 11 bases fitting TRBD2. This CDR3 is 17 amino acids long. The J segment lost 2 bases and the V segment lost 1 base, leaving 7 bases of the junction unmatched. CDR1 is SGHDN, CDR2 FVKESK, per germline. CDR3: CASSQGASGRWTYEQYF. CDR3 DNA: TGTGCCAGCAGCCAAGGGGCTAGCGGGAGGTGGACCTACGAGCAGTACTTC.

This clone was counted a single time. V and J are TRBV4-2 and TRBJ2-7; the match to TRBD2 covers 9 bases. Trimming cost V 4 bases and J 1 base; bases outside gene matches: 5. This CDR3 region has 15 residues. The germline V gene encodes CDR1 LGHNA and CDR2 YNFKEQ. This CDR3 is CASSPLAGKSYEQYF. In DNA form, the CDR3 reads TGTGCCAGCAGCCCCCTAGCGGGAAAATCCTACGAGCAGTACTTC.

V and J are TRBV19 and TRBJ1-4; D is undetermined. This CDR3 region has 15 residues. V lost 3 bases, J lost 0 bases, and 8 bases lay in between. Looked up from germline, CDR1 is LNHDA and CDR2 is SQIVND (reference sequence). CDR3 DNA: TGTGCCAGTAGTATCTTTGGAGCAACTAATGAAAAACTGTTTTTT. Amino acid sequence: CASSIFGATNEKLFF. Filled out from reference TRBV19 and TRBJ1-4, the complete variable domain reads DGGITQSPKYLFRKEGQNVTLSCEQNLNHDAMYWYRQDPGQGLRLIYYSQIVNDFQKGDIAEGYSVSREKKESFPLTVTSAQKNPTAFYLCASSIFGATNEKLFFGSGTQLSVL.

This chain uses TRBV2 with TRBJ1-4; perhaps TRBD1 as D (5 bases). CDR1 SNHLY and CDR2 FYNNEI come from the germline V gene. The CDR3 consists of 13 residues. Trimming took 6 bases from V and 3 from J, leaving 8 bases between them. CDR3 residues: CASRPGSNEKLFF. The CDR3, as DNA: TGTGCCAGCAGGCCAGGGTCTAATGAAAAACTGTTTTTT.

The V and J genes are TRBV29-1 and TRBJ1-2; 9 bases agree with TRBD1. Looked up from germline, CDR1 is SQVTM and CDR2 is ANQGSEA. V was clipped by 2 bases and J by 5 bases; unmatched bases: 3. The CDR3 length is 13 residues. The CDR3 loop is CSVENRGRYGYTF. CDR3 nucleotide sequence: TGCAGCGTTGAAAACAGGGGGCGATATGGCTACACCTTC.

This chain uses TRBV14 with TRBJ2-7, with D unresolved. Deletions cut 2 bases from V and 0 bases from J, with 5 bases between. CDR1 and CDR2 (germline): SGHDN, FVKESK. There are 13 residues in the CDR3. CDR3 sequence (DNA): TGTGCCAGCAGCCAATTAGTCTCCTACGAGCAGTACTTC. Its protein product is CASSQLVSYEQYF.

V gene TRBV2 combines with J gene TRBJ2-3, with 8 bases matching TRBD2. V lost 6 bases to trimming and J lost 2 bases; unmatched junction nucleotides: 4. Germline CDR1 reads SNHLY; CDR2 reads FYNNEI. The CDR3 runs to 14 residues. The CDR3: CASRLAEITDTQYF. The CDR3 DNA is TGTGCCAGCAGACTAGCGGAAATCACAGATACGCAGTATTTT.